The 30 T cell receptor beta chains reported below all come from one sample, sequenced in a study of T cells in Graves' hyperthyroidism and ophthalmopathy. TCR beta CDR3 region amplification was performed from RNA transcripts. When the TCR CDR3 underwent first-round RT-PCR, the HTBI primer set was used. TCRdb processed the multiplex PCR reads anew with MiXCR; each CDR3 protein has one entry. The table includes 600,000 or so distinct CDR3 sequences, about 15% detected once. The specimen was blood. These receptors were obtained from a woman aged 50 to 60 with Graves' ophthalmopathy.

The genes are TRBV19 and TRBJ1-3, with 9 bases identical to TRBD1. Germline V gene sequence: CDR1 LNHDA, CDR2 SQIVND (reference sequence). V lost 1 base to trimming and J lost 4 bases; unmatched junction nucleotides: 5. The CDR3 consists of 16 residues. The CDR3 DNA reads as TGTGCCAGTAGTATAGCACAGGGGGCTTCCGGAAACACCATATATTTT. Translated: CASSIAQGASGNTIYF.

This sequence joins TRBV6-4 and TRBJ2-7, with TRBD2 identical over 8 bases. CDR3 length: 15 amino acids. Germline V gene sequence: CDR1 MRHNA, CDR2 SNTAGT. The V and J ends lost 5 bases and 2 bases, in that order; junction bases with no gene match: 8. CDR3 region: CASSLEAGAPYEQYF. CDR3 DNA sequence: TGTGCCAGCAGTTTGGAAGCGGGAGCCCCCTACGAGCAGTACTTC.

This clonotype appeared a few times. The V and J genes are TRBV6-5 and TRBJ1-6; the D gene is possibly TRBD1 (6 bases). The germline gives CDR1 MNHEY, CDR2 SVGAGI. Trimming cost V 1 base and J 5 bases, with 18 bases left between them. CDR3 length: 18 amino acids. In nucleotides, the CDR3 is TGTGCCAGCAGTTACTTCTCCTCCTGGGGGGGCAATAATTCACCCCTCCACTTT. This translates into CASSYFSSWGGNNSPLHF.

This clonotype was detected many times. This CDR3 is CASSAGTGVGYEQYF. CDR3 DNA sequence: TGTGCCAGCAGCGCGGGGACAGGGGTTGGCTACGAGCAGTACTTC. The rearrangement links TRBV11-2 to TRBJ2-7, with 10 nucleotides matching TRBD1. CDR1 SGHAT and CDR2 FQNNGV come from the germline V gene. V shed 5 bases and J 3 bases; nucleotides not matched to a gene: 7. The CDR3 loop spans 15 amino acids.

The V call is TRBV12-3 or TRBV12-4, the J call TRBJ1-2, with TRBD1 matching 11 bases. Germline trimming cut 6 bases from V and 7 bases from J; bases unmatched to any gene: 7. The CDR3 sequence is 14 residues long. The CDR3 sequence: CASSPGQGAVGYTF. CDR3 sequence (DNA): TGTGCCAGCAGCCCCGGACAGGGGGCCGTTGGCTACACCTTC.

This clonotype was counted only a few times. The chain employs TRBV6-1 and TRBJ1-2; 10 nucleotides align to TRBD1. This CDR3 spans 15 amino acids. The trim removed 6 bases at V and 5 bases at J, leaving 9 bases unmatched. Germline V gene lookup returns CDR1 MNHNS and CDR2 SASEGT. CDR3 sequence (DNA): TGTGCCAGCAGGCCCGGACAGGGGGATCGGTATGGCTACACCTTC. Amino acids: CASRPGQGDRYGYTF.

This clonotype was detected many times. V is TRBV12-3 or TRBV12-4 and J is TRBJ2-3; D call uncertain. The CDR3 spans 12 residues. Trimming pared 2 bases from V and 8 bases from J, leaving 8 bases between. CDR3 in DNA: TGTGCCAGCAGTTTAAGTGTCCGTACGCAGTATTTT. It encodes CASSLSVRTQYF.

This clonotype appeared once. The chain joins TRBV11-2 to TRBJ2-1; no clear D. This CDR3 spans 13 amino acids. Trimming cost V 2 bases and J 6 bases, with 8 bases left between them. Germline CDR1 reads SGHAT; CDR2 reads FQNNGV. CDR3 in DNA: TGTGCCAGCAGCTTACTGACGGGCAATGAGCAGTTCTTC. It is translated as CASSLLTGNEQFF.

This clonotype was counted ten times or more. The V and J genes are TRBV7-9 and TRBJ2-3; D may be TRBD1 (6 bases). CDR1 is SEHNR and CDR2 is FQNEAQ in the germline V gene (reference sequence). V lost 6 bases and J 2 bases, leaving 15 bases between the germline ends. The CDR3 covers 15 residues. CDR3 nucleotides: TGTGCCAGCAGACAAGGACAGTACCTCACAGATACGCAGTATTTT. This sequence encodes CASRQGQYLTDTQYF.

As to this clonotype: A single base separates this from a much larger clone, so it may be a read error. The J gene is TRBJ2-1, the V gene TRBV11-2; D is perhaps TRBD1 (5 bases). Germline V CDR1 and CDR2: SGHAT, FQNNGV. The CDR3 has 14 amino acids. V lost 4 bases and J 8 bases, leaving 15 bases between the germline ends. For the CDR3, the DNA is TGTGCCAGCAGCTCGTTGGGCAGGGATCATGAGCAGTTCTTC. Protein sequence: CASSSLGRDHEQFF.

This clonotype occurred a few times. The genes are TRBV27 and TRBJ2-6; perhaps TRBD2 as D (5 bases). Per germline, CDR1 MNHEY and CDR2 SMNVEV (reference sequence). The CDR3 length is 15 residues. Trimming took 7 bases from V and 1 from J, leaving 11 bases between them. CDR3 in DNA: TGTGCCAGCACTCGGTCGGGATCTGGGGCCAACGTCCTGACTTTC. Its translation is CASTRSGSGANVLTF.

This clonotype was counted ten times or more. The J gene is TRBJ1-5, the V gene TRBV13; D uncertain. Germline CDR1 reads PRHDT; CDR2 reads FYEKMQ (reference sequence). V shed 2 bases and J shed 4 bases, with 15 bases lying between them. The CDR3 is made up of 16 amino acids. The CDR3 here is CASSLSGSNPNQPQHF. Written as DNA, the CDR3 is TGTGCCAGCAGCTTATCCGGGTCCAACCCAAATCAGCCCCAGCATTTT.

The chain uses TRBV15 and TRBJ2-3, with D tentatively TRBD2 (5 bases). Deletions cut 3 bases from V and 2 bases from J, with 12 bases between. Looked up from germline, CDR1 is LNHNV and CDR2 is YYDKDF (reference sequence). CDR3 length: 15 residues. CDR3 residues: CATSSFPDYTDTQYF. DNA of the CDR3: TGTGCCACCAGCAGTTTCCCAGACTACACAGATACGCAGTATTTT.

This clonotype was found many times. The chain joins TRBV27 to TRBJ2-1, with D maybe TRBD2 (6 bases). V shed 6 bases and J shed 4 bases, with 13 bases lying between them. Germline assignment: CDR1 MNHEY and CDR2 SMNVEV (reference sequence). This CDR3 region has 14 residues. CDR3 sequence: CASSRSGTYNEQFF. The CDR3 DNA is TGTGCCAGCAGCCGTTCCGGGACTTACAATGAGCAGTTCTTC.

The chain links TRBV28 to TRBJ2-3; D is unclear. The germline V gene encodes CDR1 MDHEN and CDR2 SYDVKM. V was cut by 6 bases and J by 2 bases, with 12 bases left in between. The CDR3 is made up of 14 amino acids. Here the CDR3 DNA reads TGTGCCAGCAGGGAAGGCCGATCCACAGATACGCAGTATTTT. Amino acids: CASREGRSTDTQYF.

About this clonotype itself: This may come from a read error, since a much larger clone is one base off. This chain links TRBV6-1 with TRBJ1-5; no firm D call. Germline CDR1 MNHNS, CDR2 SASEGT. Between the trimmed V and J ends, which lost 8 bases and 7 bases, there was a span of 15 bases. CDR3 length: 13 residues. The CDR3 DNA sequence: TGTGCCAGCTTTTTTGTAATAGGGCAGCCCCAGCATTTT. Protein sequence: CASFFVIGQPQHF.

This clonotype was recorded at least ten times. DNA of the CDR3: TGTGCCAGCAGTTTCGGAGGGAACTATGGCTACACCTTC. Amino acid sequence: CASSFGGNYGYTF. V gene TRBV28 combines with J gene TRBJ1-2; D gene unclear. This CDR3 is built from 13 residues. Germline loops: CDR1 MDHEN, CDR2 SYDVKM. Trimming cost V 3 bases and J 2 bases, with 7 bases left between them.

The chain carries TRBV11-3 and TRBJ2-3; 12 positions match TRBD2. The CDR3 is 18 residues long. J lost 2 bases, V lost 3 bases, and 9 bases had no gene match. CDR1 SGHNT and CDR2 YENEEA come from the germline V gene. Here the CDR3 reads CASSFETSGRPYTDTQYF. Here the CDR3 DNA reads TGTGCCAGCAGCTTTGAGACTAGCGGGAGACCCTACACAGATACGCAGTATTTT.

The chain joins TRBV24-1 to TRBJ2-2; 9 positions match TRBD1. The germline V gene encodes CDR1 KGHDR and CDR2 SFDVKD. V lost 2 bases, J lost 4 bases, and 4 bases stayed unmatched. This CDR3 spans 16 amino acids. The CDR3 spells CATSDYRGHVTGELFF. The CDR3 DNA reads TGTGCCACCAGTGATTACAGGGGGCACGTCACCGGGGAGCTGTTTTTT.

This rearrangement joins TRBV7-8 to TRBJ1-2, with D unresolved. The CDR3 sequence is 14 residues long. Trimming cost V 1 base and J 8 bases, with 14 bases left between them. CDR1 and CDR2 from the germline V gene are SGHVS and FQNEAQ. The CDR3 DNA is TGTGCCAGCAGCTTAGAGGCAGGTCCAGGAGGCTACACCTTC. It codes for CASSLEAGPGGYTF.

The chain couples TRBV9 to TRBJ1-1; a weak D match, TRBD1 (5 bases). CDR3 length equals 15 residues. V was clipped by 0 bases and J by 4 bases, with 13 bases between them. Per the germline V gene, CDR1 is SGDLS and CDR2 is YYNGEE. CDR3 bases: TGTGCCAGCAGCGTAGATGGACAAGGGAGCACTGAAGCTTTCTTT. Encoded protein: CASSVDGQGSTEAFF.

This clonotype has a count of ten or more. The chain joins TRBV12-3 or TRBV12-4 to TRBJ2-1; 13 positions match TRBD2. CDR3 length equals 15 residues. V lost 6 bases, J lost 4 bases, and 3 bases stayed unmatched. The CDR3 spells CASRGGLAGYNEQFF. For the CDR3, the DNA is TGTGCCAGCAGAGGGGGACTAGCGGGATACAATGAGCAGTTCTTC.

This clonotype was found many times. This sequence joins TRBV7-3 and TRBJ2-3, with 12 bases that match TRBD2. The CDR3 runs to 15 residues. The germline V gene encodes CDR1 SGHTA and CDR2 FQGTGA. V trimming: 1 base; J trimming: 5 bases; junction bases outside the gene matches: 1. As DNA, the CDR3 is TGTGCCAGCAGCTTAAGACTAGCGGGAGAAGATACGCAGTATTTT. Translated: CASSLRLAGEDTQYF.

This clonotype was counted many times. This chain connects TRBV7-8 to TRBJ2-1; D remains ambiguous. CDR3 length: 15 amino acids. CDR1 SGHVS and CDR2 FQNEAQ come from the germline V gene. V gave up 2 bases and J gave up 5 bases, with 13 bases separating them. The CDR3 protein is CASSLLVRSDNEQFF. CDR3 DNA sequence: TGTGCCAGCAGCTTATTAGTTAGATCAGACAATGAGCAGTTCTTC.

The sample holds many counts of this clonotype. The chain is built from TRBV12-3 or TRBV12-4 and TRBJ2-7; TRBD1 agrees at 9 bases. CDR3 length: 16 amino acids. Germline trimming cut 4 bases from V and 4 bases from J; bases unmatched to any gene: 11. The CDR3 here is CASSSHSGTGTYEQYF. CDR3 nucleotides: TGTGCCAGCAGTTCCCACTCCGGGACAGGGACTTACGAGCAGTACTTC.

The chain is built from TRBV10-3 and TRBJ2-4, with D hard to call. Germline-derived CDR1 and CDR2 are ENHRY and SYGVKD. Trimming stripped 3 bases from V and 4 bases from J, with 16 bases between. CDR3 length: 16 residues. CDR3 nucleotides: TGTGCCATCAGTGACCTTCCGACGGAGTCGAAAAACATTCAGTACTTC. Its protein is CAISDLPTESKNIQYF.

This chain uses TRBV24-1 with TRBJ2-1; 15 positions match TRBD2. The V gene's germline CDR1 is KGHDR and CDR2 SFDVKD. Unmatched junction bases numbered 5, after V lost 3 bases and J lost 6 bases. The CDR3 is 17 residues long. The CDR3 spells CATSDARTSGRGNEQFF. The CDR3 DNA is TGTGCCACCAGTGATGCTCGGACTAGCGGGAGGGGCAATGAGCAGTTCTTC.

CDR3 residues: CASRKDTGTGRTGELFF. DNA for the CDR3: TGTGCCAGCAGGAAGGATACAGGGACAGGGAGAACCGGGGAGCTGTTTTTT. The chain is built from TRBV7-9 and TRBJ2-2; 9 bases match TRBD1. Germline V gene sequence: CDR1 SEHNR, CDR2 FQNEAQ (reference sequence). This CDR3 has 17 amino acids. The J segment lost 5 bases and the V segment lost 6 bases, leaving 13 bases of the junction unmatched. The complete variable domain, with remaining parts taken from reference TRBV7-9 and TRBJ2-2, reads DTGVSQNPRHKITKRGQNVTFRCDPISEHNRLYWYRQTLGQGPEFLTYFQNEAQLEKSRLLSDRFSAERPKGSFSTLEIQRTEQGDSAMYLCASRKDTGTGRTGELFFGEGSRLTVL.

This clonotype was seen repeatedly, ten times or more. The chain couples TRBV18 to TRBJ1-2; 8 positions agree with TRBD1. The CDR3 is made up of 15 amino acids. The V segment lost 3 bases and the J segment 6 bases; nucleotides outside the gene matches: 9. Germline V gene lookup returns CDR1 KGHSH and CDR2 LQKENI. This CDR3 is CASSPQGAISDGYTF. The CDR3 region has the DNA TGTGCCAGCTCACCGCAGGGGGCGATTTCTGATGGCTACACCTTC.

The chain recombines TRBV4-1 with TRBJ2-3; D unresolved. V lost 3 bases and J lost 0, with 16 bases in between. The CDR3 has 17 amino acids. Germline CDR1 reads MGHRA; CDR2 reads YSYEKL. CDR3 region: CASSHKGFHLSTDTQYF. The CDR3 coding sequence is TGCGCCAGCAGCCATAAAGGATTCCACCTTAGCACAGATACGCAGTATTTT.